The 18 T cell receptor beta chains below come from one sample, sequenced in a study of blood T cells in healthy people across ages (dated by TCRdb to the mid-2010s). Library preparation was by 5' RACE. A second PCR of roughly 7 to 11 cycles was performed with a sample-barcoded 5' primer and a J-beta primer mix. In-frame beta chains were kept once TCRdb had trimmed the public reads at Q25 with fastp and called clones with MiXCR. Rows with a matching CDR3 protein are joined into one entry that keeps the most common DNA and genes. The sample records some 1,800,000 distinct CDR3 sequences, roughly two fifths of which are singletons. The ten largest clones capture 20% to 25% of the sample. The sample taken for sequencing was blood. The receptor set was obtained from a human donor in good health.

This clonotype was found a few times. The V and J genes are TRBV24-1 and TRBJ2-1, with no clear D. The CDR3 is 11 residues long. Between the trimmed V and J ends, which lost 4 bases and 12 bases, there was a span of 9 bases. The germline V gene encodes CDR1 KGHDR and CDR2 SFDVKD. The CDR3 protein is CATSDPRGQFF. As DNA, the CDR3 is TGTGCCACCAGTGACCCGCGCGGGCAGTTCTTC.

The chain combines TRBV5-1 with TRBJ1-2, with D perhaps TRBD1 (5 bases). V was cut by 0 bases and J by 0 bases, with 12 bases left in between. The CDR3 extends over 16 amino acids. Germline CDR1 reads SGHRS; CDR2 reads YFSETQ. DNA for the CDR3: TGCGCCAGCAGCTTGGGTGACAGACTTGCTAACTATGGCTACACCTTC. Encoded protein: CASSLGDRLANYGYTF.

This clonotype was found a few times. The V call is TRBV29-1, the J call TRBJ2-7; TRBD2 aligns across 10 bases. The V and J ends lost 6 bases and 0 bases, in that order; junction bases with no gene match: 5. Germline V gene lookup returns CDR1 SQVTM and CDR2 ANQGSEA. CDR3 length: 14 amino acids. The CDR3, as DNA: TGCAGCGTACTAGCGGGGAAAAGCTCCTACGAGCAGTACTTC. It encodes CSVLAGKSSYEQYF.

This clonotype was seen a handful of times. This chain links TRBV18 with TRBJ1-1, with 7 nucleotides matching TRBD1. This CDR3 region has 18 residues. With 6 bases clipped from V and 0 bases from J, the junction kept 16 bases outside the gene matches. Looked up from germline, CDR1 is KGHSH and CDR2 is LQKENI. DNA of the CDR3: TGTGCCAGCTCTTCCAATCGACAGGGTCGGCGGGTGAACACTGAAGCTTTCTTT. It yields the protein CASSSNRQGRRVNTEAFF.

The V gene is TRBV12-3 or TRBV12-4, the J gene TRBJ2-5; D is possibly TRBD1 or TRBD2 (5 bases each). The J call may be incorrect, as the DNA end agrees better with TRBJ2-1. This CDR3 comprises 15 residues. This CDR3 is CASSPGSSGQETQFF. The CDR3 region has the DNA TGTGCCAGCAGTCCCGGATCTTCGGGGCAAGAGACCCAGTTCTTC.

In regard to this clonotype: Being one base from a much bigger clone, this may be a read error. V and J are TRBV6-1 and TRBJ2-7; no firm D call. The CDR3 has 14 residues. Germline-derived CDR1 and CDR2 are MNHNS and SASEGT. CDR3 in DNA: TGTGCCAGCAGTGAACGGTGGTCCTCCTACAAGCAGTACTTC. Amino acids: CASSERWSSYKQYF.

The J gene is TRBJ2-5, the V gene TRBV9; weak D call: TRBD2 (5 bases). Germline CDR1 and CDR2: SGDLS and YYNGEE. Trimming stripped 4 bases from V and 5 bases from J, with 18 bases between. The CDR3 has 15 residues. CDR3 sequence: CASSSALTPGETQYF. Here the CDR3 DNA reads TGTGCCAGCAGCTCCGCTCTGACCCCGGGGGAGACCCAGTACTTC.

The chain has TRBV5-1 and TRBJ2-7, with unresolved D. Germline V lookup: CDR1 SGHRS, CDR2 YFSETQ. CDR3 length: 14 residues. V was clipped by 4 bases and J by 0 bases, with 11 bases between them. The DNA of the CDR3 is TGCGCCAGCAGCCCCCGCAGTAGCTCCTACGAGCAGTACTTC. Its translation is CASSPRSSSYEQYF.

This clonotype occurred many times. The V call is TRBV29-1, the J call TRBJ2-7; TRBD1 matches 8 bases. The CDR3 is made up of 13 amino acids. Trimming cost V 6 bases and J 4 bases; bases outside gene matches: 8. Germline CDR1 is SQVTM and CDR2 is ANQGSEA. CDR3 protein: CSVVRGRGYEQYF. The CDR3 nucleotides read TGCAGCGTCGTCAGGGGGCGAGGTTACGAGCAGTACTTC.

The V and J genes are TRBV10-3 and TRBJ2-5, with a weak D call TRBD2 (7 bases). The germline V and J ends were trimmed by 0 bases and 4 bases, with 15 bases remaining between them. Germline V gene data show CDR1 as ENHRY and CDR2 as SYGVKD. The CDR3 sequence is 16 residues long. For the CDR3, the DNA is TGTGCCATCAGTGAGTCGGGGGGGCCTTTTCGAGAGACCCAGTACTTC. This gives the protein CAISESGGPFRETQYF.

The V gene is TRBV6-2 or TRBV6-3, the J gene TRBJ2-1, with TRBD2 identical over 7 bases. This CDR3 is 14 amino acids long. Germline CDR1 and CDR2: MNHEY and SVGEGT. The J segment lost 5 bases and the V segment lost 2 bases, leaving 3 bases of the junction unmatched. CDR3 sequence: CASSYEAGNNEQFF. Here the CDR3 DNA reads TGTGCCAGCAGTTACGAAGCGGGGAACAATGAGCAGTTCTTC.

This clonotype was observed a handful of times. The CDR3 DNA is TGTGCCAGCAGGGAAGAAGCAGGGTCGGAGACCCAGTACTTC. It specifies CASREEAGSETQYF. The chain is built from TRBV4-2 and TRBJ2-5; weak D call: TRBD1 (5 bases). Trimming took 6 bases from V and 5 from J, leaving 16 bases between them. Per germline, CDR1 LGHNA and CDR2 YNFKEQ. The CDR3 sequence is 14 residues long.

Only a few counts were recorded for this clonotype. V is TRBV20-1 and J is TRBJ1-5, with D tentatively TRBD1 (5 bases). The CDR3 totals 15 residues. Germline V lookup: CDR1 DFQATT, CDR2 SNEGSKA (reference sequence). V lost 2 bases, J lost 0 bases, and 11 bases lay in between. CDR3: CSARTGLYSNQPQHF. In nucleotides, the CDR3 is TGCAGTGCTAGAACAGGCCTCTATAGCAATCAGCCCCAGCATTTT.

CDR3: CASSKAHPNTEAFF. CDR3 sequence (DNA): TGTGCCAGCAGCAAAGCGCACCCGAACACTGAAGCTTTCTTT. The chain couples TRBV21-1 to TRBJ1-1. TRBV21-1 is recorded as a pseudogene. The CDR3 contains 14 residues.

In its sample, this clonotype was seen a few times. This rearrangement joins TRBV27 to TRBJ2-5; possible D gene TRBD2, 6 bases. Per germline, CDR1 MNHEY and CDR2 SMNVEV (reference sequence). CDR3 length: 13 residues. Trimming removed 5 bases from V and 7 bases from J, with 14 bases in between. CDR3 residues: CASSPGLRGTQYF. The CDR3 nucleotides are TGTGCCAGCAGTCCGGGACTCCGAGGGACCCAGTACTTC.

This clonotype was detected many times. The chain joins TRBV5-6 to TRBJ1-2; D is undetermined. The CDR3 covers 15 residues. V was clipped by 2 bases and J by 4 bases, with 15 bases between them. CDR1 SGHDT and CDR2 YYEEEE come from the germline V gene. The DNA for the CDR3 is TGTGCCAGCAGCTTCGGCACCTTCGGAGCCTATGGCTACACCTTC. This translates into CASSFGTFGAYGYTF.

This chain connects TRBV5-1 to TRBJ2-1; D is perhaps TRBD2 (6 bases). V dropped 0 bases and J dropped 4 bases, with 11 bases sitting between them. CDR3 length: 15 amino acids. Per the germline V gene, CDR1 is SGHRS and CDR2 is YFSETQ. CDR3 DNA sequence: TGCGCCAGCAGCTTGGGGCGGGATCGTTACAATGAGCAGTTCTTC. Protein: CASSLGRDRYNEQFF.

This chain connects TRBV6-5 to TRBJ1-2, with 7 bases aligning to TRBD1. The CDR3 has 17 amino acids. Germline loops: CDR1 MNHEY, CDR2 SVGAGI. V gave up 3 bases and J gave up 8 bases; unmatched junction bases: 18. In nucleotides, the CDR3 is TGTGCCAGCAGTTATGGGTCGTGGACAGGACCTGGGTTAGGCTACACCTTC. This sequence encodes CASSYGSWTGPGLGYTF.